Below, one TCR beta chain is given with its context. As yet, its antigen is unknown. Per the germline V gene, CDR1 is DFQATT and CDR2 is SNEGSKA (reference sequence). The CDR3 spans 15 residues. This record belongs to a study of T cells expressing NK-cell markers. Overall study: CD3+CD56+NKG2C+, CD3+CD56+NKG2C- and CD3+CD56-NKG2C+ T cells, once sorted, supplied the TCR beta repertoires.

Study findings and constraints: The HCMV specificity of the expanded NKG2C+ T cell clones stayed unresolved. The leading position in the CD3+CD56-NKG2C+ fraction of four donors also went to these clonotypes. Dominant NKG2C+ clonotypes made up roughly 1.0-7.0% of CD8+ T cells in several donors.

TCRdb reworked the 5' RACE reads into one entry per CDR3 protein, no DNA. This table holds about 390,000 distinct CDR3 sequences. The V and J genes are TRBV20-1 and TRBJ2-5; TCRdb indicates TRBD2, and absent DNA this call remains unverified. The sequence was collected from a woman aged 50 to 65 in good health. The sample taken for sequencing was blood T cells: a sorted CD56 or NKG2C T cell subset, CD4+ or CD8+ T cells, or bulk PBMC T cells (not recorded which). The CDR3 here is CSARVRLAGLETQYF.